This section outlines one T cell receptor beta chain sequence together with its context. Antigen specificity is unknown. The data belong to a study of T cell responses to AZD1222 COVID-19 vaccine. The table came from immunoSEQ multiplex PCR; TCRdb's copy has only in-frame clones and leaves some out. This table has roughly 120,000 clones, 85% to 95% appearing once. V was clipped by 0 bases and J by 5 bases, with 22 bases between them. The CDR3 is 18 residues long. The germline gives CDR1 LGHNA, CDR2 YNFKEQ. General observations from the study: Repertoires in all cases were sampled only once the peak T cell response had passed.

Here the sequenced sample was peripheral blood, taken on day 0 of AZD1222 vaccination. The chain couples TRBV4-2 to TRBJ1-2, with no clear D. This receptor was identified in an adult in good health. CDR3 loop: CASSQDESRLLLGYGYTF. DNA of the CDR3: TGTGCCAGCAGCCAAGATGAGAGCAGACTACTCCTCGGTTATGGCTACACCTTC.